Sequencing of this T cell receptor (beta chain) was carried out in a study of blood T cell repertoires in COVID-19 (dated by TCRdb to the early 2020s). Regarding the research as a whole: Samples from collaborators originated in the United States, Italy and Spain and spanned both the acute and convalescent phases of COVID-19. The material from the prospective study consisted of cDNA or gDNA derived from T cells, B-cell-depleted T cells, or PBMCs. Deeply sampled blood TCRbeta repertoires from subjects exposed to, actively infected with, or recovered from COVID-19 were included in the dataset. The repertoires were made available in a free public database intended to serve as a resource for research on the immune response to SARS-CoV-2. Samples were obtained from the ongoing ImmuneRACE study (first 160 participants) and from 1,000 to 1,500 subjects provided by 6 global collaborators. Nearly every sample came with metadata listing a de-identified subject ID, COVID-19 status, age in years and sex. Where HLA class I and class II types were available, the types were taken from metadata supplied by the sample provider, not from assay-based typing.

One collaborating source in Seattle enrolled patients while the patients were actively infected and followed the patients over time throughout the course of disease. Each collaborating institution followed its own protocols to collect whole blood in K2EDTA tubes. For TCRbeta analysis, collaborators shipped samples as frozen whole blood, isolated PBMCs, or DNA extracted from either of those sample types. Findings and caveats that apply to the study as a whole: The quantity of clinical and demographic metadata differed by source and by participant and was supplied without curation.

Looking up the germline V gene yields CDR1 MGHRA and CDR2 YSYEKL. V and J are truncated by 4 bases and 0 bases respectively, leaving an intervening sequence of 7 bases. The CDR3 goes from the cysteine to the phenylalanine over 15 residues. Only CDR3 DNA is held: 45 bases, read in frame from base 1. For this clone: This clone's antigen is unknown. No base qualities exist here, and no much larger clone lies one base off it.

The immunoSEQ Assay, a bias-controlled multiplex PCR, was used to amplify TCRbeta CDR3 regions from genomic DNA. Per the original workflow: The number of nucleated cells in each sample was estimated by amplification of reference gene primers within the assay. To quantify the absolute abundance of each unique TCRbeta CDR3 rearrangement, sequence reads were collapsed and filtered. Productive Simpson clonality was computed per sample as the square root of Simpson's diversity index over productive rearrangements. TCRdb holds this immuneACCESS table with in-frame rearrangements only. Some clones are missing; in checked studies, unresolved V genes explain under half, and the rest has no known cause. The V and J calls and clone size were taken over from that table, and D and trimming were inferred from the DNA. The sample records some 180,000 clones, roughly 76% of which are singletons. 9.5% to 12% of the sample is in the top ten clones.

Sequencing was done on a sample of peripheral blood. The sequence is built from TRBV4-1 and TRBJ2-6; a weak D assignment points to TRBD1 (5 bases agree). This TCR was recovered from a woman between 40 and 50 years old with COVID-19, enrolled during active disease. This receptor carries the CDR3 CASSPGHSGANVLTF. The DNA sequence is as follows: TGCGCCAGCAGCCCAGGGCACTCTGGGGCCAACGTCCTGACTTTC.